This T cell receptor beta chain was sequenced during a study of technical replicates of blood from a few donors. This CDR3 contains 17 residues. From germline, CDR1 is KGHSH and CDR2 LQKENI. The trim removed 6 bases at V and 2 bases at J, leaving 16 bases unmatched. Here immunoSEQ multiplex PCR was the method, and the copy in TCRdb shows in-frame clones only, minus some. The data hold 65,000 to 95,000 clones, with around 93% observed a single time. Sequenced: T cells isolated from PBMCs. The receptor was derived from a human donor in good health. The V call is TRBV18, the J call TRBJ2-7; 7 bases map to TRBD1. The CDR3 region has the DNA TGTGCCAGCTCCCTGGTCACAGGGGACAGACAAGCCTACGAGCAGTACTTC. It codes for CASSLVTGDRQAYEQYF.